This T cell receptor beta chain was observed in a study of blood T cell repertoires in COVID-19. Looking at the study overall: T cells, B-cell-depleted T cells, or PBMCs provided the cDNA or gDNA that served as material.

The junction had 7 bases not matched to a gene; V was cut back by 3 bases and J by 8 bases. Looked up from germline, CDR1 is LNHDA and CDR2 is SQIVND (reference sequence). The CDR3 sequence is 15 residues long. Methods used by the authors: Nucleated cell number was recorded as an estimate derived from reference gene primer amplification. TCRdb's copy holds only in-frame clones and misses some; the assay was immunoSEQ multiplex PCR. For V, J and clone size, that table is used; D and trimming come from the DNA. This sample yields 34,000 or so clones, of which roughly 87% are seen a single time; 1.5% to 2% belongs to the top ten.

Sequenced material: peripheral blood. This sequence joins TRBV19 and TRBJ1-2; 12 bases align to TRBD1. The sequence came from a man over 45 with active or convalescent COVID-19. CDR3 region: CASSIPGTGGGGYTF. CDR3 sequence (DNA): TGTGCCAGTAGTATCCCCGGGACAGGGGGCGGCGGCTACACCTTC.